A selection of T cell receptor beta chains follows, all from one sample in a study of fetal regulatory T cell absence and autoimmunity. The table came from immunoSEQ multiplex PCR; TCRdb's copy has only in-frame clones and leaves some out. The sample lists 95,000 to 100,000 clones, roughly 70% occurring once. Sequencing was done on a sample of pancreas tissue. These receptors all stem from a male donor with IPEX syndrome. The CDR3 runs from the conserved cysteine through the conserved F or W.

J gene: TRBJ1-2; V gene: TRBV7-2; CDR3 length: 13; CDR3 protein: CASSPGTLYGYTF
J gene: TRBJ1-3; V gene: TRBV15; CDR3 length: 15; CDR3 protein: CATSTGRISGNTIYF
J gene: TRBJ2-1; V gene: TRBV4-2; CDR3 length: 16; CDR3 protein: CASSQAGLGSYNEQFF
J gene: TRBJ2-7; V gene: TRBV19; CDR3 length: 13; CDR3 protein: CASSITGTGEQYF
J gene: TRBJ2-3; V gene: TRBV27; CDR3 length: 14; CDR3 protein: CASSTSGSTDTQYF
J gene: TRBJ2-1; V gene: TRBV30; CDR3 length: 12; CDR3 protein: CAWSDTNNEQFF
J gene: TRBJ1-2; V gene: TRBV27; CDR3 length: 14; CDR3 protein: CASSMGQAHYGYTF
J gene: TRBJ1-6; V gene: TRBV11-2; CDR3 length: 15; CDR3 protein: CASSSGVAYNSPLHF
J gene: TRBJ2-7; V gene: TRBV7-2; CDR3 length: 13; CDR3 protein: CASSLGKVYEQYF
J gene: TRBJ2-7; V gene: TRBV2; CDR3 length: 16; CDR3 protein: CASSALGGRGFYEQYF
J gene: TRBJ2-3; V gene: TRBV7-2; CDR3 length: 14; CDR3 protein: CASSLGRSRDTQYF
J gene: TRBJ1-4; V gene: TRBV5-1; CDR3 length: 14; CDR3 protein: CASSRDRVNEKLFF
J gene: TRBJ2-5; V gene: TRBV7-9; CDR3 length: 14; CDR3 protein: CASSSTAYQETQYF
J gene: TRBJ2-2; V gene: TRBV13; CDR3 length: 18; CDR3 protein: CASSPWGTSGGLTGELFF
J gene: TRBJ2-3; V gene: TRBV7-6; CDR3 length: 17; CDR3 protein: CASSLRLAGGLTDTQYF
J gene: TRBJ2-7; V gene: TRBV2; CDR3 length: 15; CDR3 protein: CASSDPRDSSYEQYF
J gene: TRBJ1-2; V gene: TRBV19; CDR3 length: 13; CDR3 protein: CASALTGGGGYTF
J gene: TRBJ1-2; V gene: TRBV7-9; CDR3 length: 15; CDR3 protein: CASSRGTGGNYGYTF
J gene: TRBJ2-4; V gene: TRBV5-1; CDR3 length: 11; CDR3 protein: CASSQGNIQYF
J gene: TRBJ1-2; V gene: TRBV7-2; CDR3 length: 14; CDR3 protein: CASSLPGTGYGYTF
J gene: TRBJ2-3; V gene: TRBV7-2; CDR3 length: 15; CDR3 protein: CASSLVGTRTDTQYF
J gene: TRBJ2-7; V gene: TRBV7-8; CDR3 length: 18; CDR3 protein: CASSSRGNFFLSPYEQYF
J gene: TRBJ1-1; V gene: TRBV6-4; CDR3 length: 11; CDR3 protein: CASSDSAGTFF
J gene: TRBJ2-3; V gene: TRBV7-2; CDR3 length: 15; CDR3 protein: CASETREGSTDTQYF
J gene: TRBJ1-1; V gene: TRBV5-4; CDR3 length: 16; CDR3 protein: CASSLEGVPMNTEAFF
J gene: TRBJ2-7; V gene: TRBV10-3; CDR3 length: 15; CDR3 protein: CAIREGTSGSYEQYF
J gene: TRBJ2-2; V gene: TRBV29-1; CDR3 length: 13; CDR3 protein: CSVDSGNTGELFF
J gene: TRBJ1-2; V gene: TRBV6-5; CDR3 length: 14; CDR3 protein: CASSSGWLDYGYTF
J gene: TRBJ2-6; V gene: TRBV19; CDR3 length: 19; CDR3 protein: CASSIAGTSGRAHYNVLTF
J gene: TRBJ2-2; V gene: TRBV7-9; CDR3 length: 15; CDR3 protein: CASSLAGTVTGELFF
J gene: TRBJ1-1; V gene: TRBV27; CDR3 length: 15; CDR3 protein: CASSLKGQGARNAFF
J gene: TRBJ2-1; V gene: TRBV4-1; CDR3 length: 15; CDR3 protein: CASSQMGGSRNEQFF
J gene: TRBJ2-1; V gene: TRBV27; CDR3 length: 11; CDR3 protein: CASSLGDREFF
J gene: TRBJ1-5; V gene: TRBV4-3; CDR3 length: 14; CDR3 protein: CASSQGDSNQPQHF
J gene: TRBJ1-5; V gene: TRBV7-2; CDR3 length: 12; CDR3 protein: CASSSEYQPQHF
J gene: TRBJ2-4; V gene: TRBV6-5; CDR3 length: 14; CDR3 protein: CASSYSGGKNIQYF
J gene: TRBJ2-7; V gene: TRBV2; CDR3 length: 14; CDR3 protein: CASTFRTGAYEQYF
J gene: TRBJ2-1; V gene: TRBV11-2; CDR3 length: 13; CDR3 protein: CASSSLTYNEQFF
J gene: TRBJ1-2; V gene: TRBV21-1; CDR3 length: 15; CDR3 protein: CASSKKNRGRRGYTF
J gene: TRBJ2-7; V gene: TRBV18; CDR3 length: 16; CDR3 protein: CASSPGLAGGSYEQYF
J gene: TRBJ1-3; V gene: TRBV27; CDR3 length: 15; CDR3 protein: CASSPLGGSGNTIYF
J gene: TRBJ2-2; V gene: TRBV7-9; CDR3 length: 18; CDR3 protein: CASSFPIQVAGVTGELFF
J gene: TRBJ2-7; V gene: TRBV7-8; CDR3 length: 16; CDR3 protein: CASSPRTSGLTYEQYF
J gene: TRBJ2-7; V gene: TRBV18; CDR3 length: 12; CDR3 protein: CASSRTSGEQYF
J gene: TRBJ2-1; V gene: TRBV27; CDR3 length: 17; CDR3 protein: CASSPRASGGALYEQFF
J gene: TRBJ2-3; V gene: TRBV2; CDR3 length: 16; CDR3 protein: CASSECSGDHTDTQYF
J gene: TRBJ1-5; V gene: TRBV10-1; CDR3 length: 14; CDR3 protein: CASSGTGGNQPQHF
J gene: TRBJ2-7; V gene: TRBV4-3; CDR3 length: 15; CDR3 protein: CASSQDFIGGYEQYF
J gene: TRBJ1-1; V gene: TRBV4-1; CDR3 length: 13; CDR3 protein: CASSQVGASEAFF
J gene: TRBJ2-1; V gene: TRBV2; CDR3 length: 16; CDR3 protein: CASSEPSRLPHNEQFF
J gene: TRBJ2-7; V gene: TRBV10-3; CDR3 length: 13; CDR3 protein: CAISERGSYEQYF
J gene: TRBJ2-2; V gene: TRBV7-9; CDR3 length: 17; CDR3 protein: CASSLVGLAGGAGELFF
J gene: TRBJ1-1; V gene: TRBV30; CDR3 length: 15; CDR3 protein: CAWSLIGPGDTEAFF
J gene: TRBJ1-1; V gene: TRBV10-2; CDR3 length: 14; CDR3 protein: CASRDRRMNTEAFF
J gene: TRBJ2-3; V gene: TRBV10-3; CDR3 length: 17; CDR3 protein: CAISESGLAGAPRTQYF